This TCR beta chain comes out of a study of T cell responses to AZD1222 COVID-19 vaccine. Measured with immunoSEQ multiplex PCR; TCRdb has only the in-frame clones, and not every one. This table has about 94,000 clones, 85% appearing once. Analysis merged second doses at about 4 or about 12 weeks. Overall study findings and caveats: Samples come after the peak T cell response, not at day 14. Spike-specific TCR breadth and depth grew following two AZD1222 doses. In the spike-specific TCR repertoire, nearly half reportedly target unmutated variant regions.

To note about this clone: Its cognate antigen is unknown.

The source was peripheral blood, collected 28 days after the second AZD1222 dose. The receptor comes from an adult who received the AZD1222 COVID-19 vaccine.

CDR3 DNA: TGTGCCAGTAGTATAGAGGACACCTTGAACACTGAAGCTTTCTTT. It encodes CASSIEDTLNTEAFF. This chain links TRBV19 with TRBJ1-1, with D possibly being TRBD1 (5 bases). The V end was cut by 0 bases, the J end by 0 bases, with 8 bases between. The CDR3 totals 15 residues. Germline CDR1 and CDR2: LNHDA and SQIVND (reference sequence). The variable domain in full, with the rest retrieved from reference TRBV19 and TRBJ1-1, is DGGITQSPKYLFRKEGQNVTLSCEQNLNHDAMYWYRQDPGQGLRLIYYSQIVNDFQKGDIAEGYSVSREKKESFPLTVTSAQKNPTAFYLCASSIEDTLNTEAFFGQGTRLTVV.